Below are 3 T cell receptor beta chains sequenced from a single sample in a study of naive and memory T cell subsets (dated 2017 in TCRdb). The library was built by means of UMI-ligation and nested PCR. The sequencer listed for this sample is Illumina MiSeq. The beta constant-region primer consisted of an equimolar mixture of two oligonucleotides that together covered TRBC1 and TRBC2. TCRdb took the public reads, trimmed them with fastp at Q25, ran MiXCR for clone calling and kept in-frame beta chains. Each entry merges the rows of one CDR3 protein and shows their most common DNA and genes. The sample data list 120,000 to 150,000 distinct CDR3 sequences, and about a sixth of these were observed just once. 0.14% of the sample goes to the ten largest clones. Sequenced material: naive CD4+ T cells from blood. According to the study, the label for this sample's cell subset or site signals: naive T cells, CD45RA high CD27+. The receptors derive from a human donor in good health.

The chain recombines TRBV7-2 with TRBJ1-4, with D perhaps TRBD1 (5 bases). Between the trimmed V and J ends, which lost 1 base and 2 bases, there was a span of 8 bases. Per germline, CDR1 SGHTA and CDR2 FQGNSA. The CDR3 runs 15 residues. The CDR3, as DNA: TGTGCCAGCAGCTTAGTTGCAGGGACTAATGAAAAACTGTTTTTT. Its translation: CASSLVAGTNEKLFF.

CDR3: CAIQQGSNEKLFF. The CDR3 nucleotides are TGTGCCATACAACAGGGGTCTAATGAAAAACTGTTTTTT. The rearrangement links TRBV10-3 to TRBJ1-4; 7 bases match TRBD1. The CDR3 has 13 residues. Per germline, CDR1 ENHRY and CDR2 SYGVKD. V shed 9 bases and J 3 bases; nucleotides not matched to a gene: 4.

The chain carries TRBV29-1 and TRBJ2-5; tentative D call: TRBD1 (5 bases). The CDR3 totals 12 residues. Germline V gene data show CDR1 as SQVTM and CDR2 as ANQGSEA. Trimming removed 6 bases from V and 1 base from J, with 9 bases in between. CDR3 region: CSVERGQETQYF. The DNA for the CDR3 is TGCAGCGTGGAAAGGGGCCAAGAGACCCAGTACTTC.